These 17 T cell receptor beta chains originate from one sample sequenced in a study of blood T cells in healthy people across ages. PCR was performed a second time for about 7 to 11 cycles using a sample-barcoded 5' primer and a J-beta primer mix. MiXCR, run by TCRdb on the 5' RACE reads, gives a single entry per CDR3 protein. Altogether 730,000 or so distinct CDR3 sequences are present, approximately 40% being singletons, with the ten largest covering 25% to 35%. The specimen sequenced was blood. The receptors originated from a man older than 75 in good health.

The table lists this clonotype with many counts. The chain employs TRBV4-1 and TRBJ2-1, with TRBD2 as a possible D gene (5 bases). CDR3 length equals 15 residues. V shed 2 bases and J shed 5 bases, with 13 bases lying between them. Germline CDR1 and CDR2: MGHRA and YSYEKL. The CDR3 region has the DNA TGCGCCAGCAGCCAAAGCCCAGCGGTAAACAATGAGCAGTTCTTC. This gives the protein CASSQSPAVNNEQFF.

This clonotype was detected only once. The chain is built from TRBV20-1 and TRBJ2-1; 7 nucleotides align to TRBD2. The tail of the sequence fits TRBJ2-7 better, so the J call may be wrong. CDR1 and CDR2 from the germline V gene are DFQATT and SNEGSKA (reference sequence). The CDR3 loop spans 16 amino acids. The CDR3: CSVTTGLRSSYNEQYF. For the CDR3, the DNA is TGCAGTGTGACGACGGGACTACGAAGCTCCTACAATGAGCAGTACTTC.

The gene calls are TRBV7-3 and TRBJ2-1; 15 bases fit TRBD2. The germline gives CDR1 SGHTA, CDR2 FQGTGA. The J segment lost 7 bases and the V segment lost 5 bases, leaving 9 bases of the junction unmatched. This CDR3 is built from 17 residues. Here the CDR3 reads CASSPLGLAGGPNEQFF. CDR3 bases: TGTGCCAGCAGCCCTCTCGGACTAGCGGGAGGGCCTAATGAGCAGTTCTTC.

The chain joins TRBV27 to TRBJ2-1; D is perhaps TRBD1 or TRBD2 (5 bases each). V was clipped by 6 bases and J by 7 bases, with 22 bases between them. Per germline, CDR1 MNHEY and CDR2 SMNVEV (reference sequence). The CDR3 covers 16 residues. CDR3 protein: CASSAAPAGAPNEQFF. The CDR3 DNA is TGTGCCAGCAGCGCGGCCCCCGCCGGGGCCCCTAATGAGCAGTTCTTC.

The chain links TRBV7-2 to TRBJ1-2; D uncertain. CDR3 size: 14 residues. Germline CDR1 and CDR2: SGHTA and FQGNSA. V was cut by 3 bases and J by 8 bases, with 16 bases left in between. CDR3 DNA sequence: TGTGCCAGCAGCTTGAAGTCTCTTGGGAAGGGCTACACCTTC. Protein product: CASSLKSLGKGYTF.

Ten or more counts support this clonotype. The chain is built from TRBV24-1 and TRBJ2-1; D tentatively fits TRBD1 or TRBD2 (6 bases each). The length of the CDR3 is 14 residues. CDR1 and CDR2 (germline): KGHDR, SFDVKD. V lost 9 bases, J lost 7 bases, and 18 bases lay in between. The CDR3, as DNA: TGTGCCACCGAGGGGGACTTAAGAAAGAATGAGCAGTTCTTC. It translates to CATEGDLRKNEQFF.

This clonotype has a handful of counts. CDR3 sequence reads: CSVEDLNRVGEGYTF. CDR3 in DNA: TGCAGCGTTGAAGATTTGAACAGGGTTGGGGAAGGCTACACCTTC. This chain uses TRBV29-1 with TRBJ1-2; TRBD1 is a possible D gene (6 bases). V shed 0 bases and J shed 8 bases, with 19 bases lying between them. Germline V gives CDR1 SQVTM, CDR2 ANQGSEA. This CDR3 is 15 amino acids long. Full variable domain (missing parts from reference TRBV29-1 and TRBJ1-2): SAVISQKPSRDICQRGTSLTIQCQVDSQVTMMFWYRQQPGQSLTLIATANQGSEATYESGFVIDKFPISRPNLTFSTLTVSNMSPEDSSIYLCSVEDLNRVGEGYTFGSGTRLTVV.

This clonotype was seen more than once but under ten times. This sequence joins TRBV27 and TRBJ1-4; maybe TRBD1 (5 bases). The germline CDR1 and CDR2 sequences are MNHEY and SMNVEV (reference sequence). This CDR3 contains 16 residues. Trimming left V 5 bases short and J 2 bases short, with 15 bases between. This CDR3 is CASSPGHVATNEKLFF. CDR3 in DNA: TGTGCCAGCAGTCCCGGACACGTCGCCACTAATGAAAAACTGTTTTTT.

CDR3 bases: TGTGCCAGCAGCTTCGAGGGAGCCCCTCGATACGAGCAGTACTTC. Protein sequence: CASSFEGAPRYEQYF. V gene TRBV11-2 combines with J gene TRBJ2-7; D is perhaps TRBD2 (5 bases). The CDR3 covers 15 residues. Trimming removed 3 bases from V and 4 bases from J, with 16 bases in between. Per the germline V gene, CDR1 is SGHAT and CDR2 is FQNNGV.

This chain uses TRBV29-1 with TRBJ1-1, with a weak D call TRBD1 (5 bases). This CDR3 has 13 amino acids. V shed 7 bases and J shed 0 bases, with 12 bases lying between them. The germline gives CDR1 SQVTM, CDR2 ANQGSEA. CDR3 nucleotide sequence: TGCAGCGGAGGACGGACAATGAACACTGAAGCTTTCTTT. Its protein is CSGGRTMNTEAFF.

There are a few counts of this clonotype. The chain couples TRBV10-3 to TRBJ2-7; TRBD1 is a possible D gene (5 bases). Trimming cost V 0 bases and J 2 bases, with 14 bases left between them. CDR1 and CDR2 from the germline V gene are ENHRY and SYGVKD. This CDR3 comprises 16 residues. CDR3 in amino acids: CAISESIQTEPYEQYF. The CDR3 nucleotides are TGTGCCATCAGTGAGTCGATACAGACAGAACCCTACGAGCAGTACTTC.

This clonotype occurred a few times. The chain employs TRBV11-2 and TRBJ2-7; D is undetermined. V was trimmed by 0 bases and J by 4 bases, leaving 16 bases between them. The CDR3 totals 16 residues. Germline CDR1 is SGHAT and CDR2 is FQNNGV. The CDR3 DNA is TGTGCCAGCAGCTTAGATAGAATCTTCCACGGGTACGAGCAGTACTTC. Its translation is CASSLDRIFHGYEQYF.

This clonotype was counted a single time. The rearrangement uses TRBV29-1 and TRBJ2-5, with D uncertain. Germline V gene sequence: CDR1 SQVTM, CDR2 ANQGSEA. Trimming left V 3 bases short and J 4 bases short, with 6 bases between. The CDR3 has 11 amino acids. DNA of the CDR3: TGCAGCGTTGACCGTACAGAGACCCAGTACTTC. Amino acids: CSVDRTETQYF.

The chain links TRBV4-2 to TRBJ2-7; 9 positions match TRBD2. Germline loops: CDR1 LGHNA, CDR2 YNFKEQ. J lost 5 bases, V lost 4 bases, and 12 bases had no gene match. The CDR3 contains 16 residues. This CDR3 reads CASSRDLAGLTDEQYF. DNA of the CDR3: TGTGCCAGCAGCCGGGACCTAGCGGGGCTAACCGACGAGCAGTACTTC.

This clonotype was seen more than once but under ten times. V gene TRBV27 combines with J gene TRBJ1-5, with a possible D match to TRBD1 (6 bases). Between the trimmed V and J ends, which lost 2 bases and 0 bases, there was a span of 8 bases. Germline-derived CDR1 and CDR2 are MNHEY and SMNVEV (reference sequence). The CDR3 totals 15 residues. CDR3 sequence (DNA): TGTGCCAGCAGTTTAACAGGGCATAGCAATCAGCCCCAGCATTTT. Protein product: CASSLTGHSNQPQHF.

A word on this clonotype: It may be a read error: a sequence one base away is much more abundant. The chain links TRBV7-2 to TRBJ2-1, with D hard to call. This CDR3 spans 16 amino acids. V shed 5 bases and J shed 0 bases, with 14 bases lying between them. CDR1 is SGHTA and CDR2 is FQGNSA in the germline V gene. The CDR3 loop is CASSIVGASSYNEQFF. CDR3 nucleotides: TGTGCCAGCAGCATAGTAGGAGCCAGCTCCTACAATGAGCAGTTCTTC.

This clonotype was recorded a few times. V and J are TRBV6-2 or TRBV6-3 and TRBJ2-4, with 8 positions matching TRBD1. The CDR3 is 15 amino acids. CDR1 MNHEY and CDR2 SVGEGT come from the germline V gene. The trim removed 7 bases at V and 8 bases at J, leaving 13 bases unmatched. This CDR3 reads CASKDRDTRGDIQYF. The CDR3 region has the DNA TGTGCCAGCAAGGACAGGGACACCCGAGGGGACATTCAGTACTTC.